This paragraph covers one TCR beta chain sequence. Source study methods: Estimation of nucleated cell counts relied on the amplification of reference gene primers. The assay was immunoSEQ multiplex PCR, and TCRdb's table has in-frame clones only and misses some. That table supplies the V and J calls and clone size; D and trimming were determined from the DNA. This table holds 250,000 to 350,000 clones, roughly 86% found once. Per germline, CDR1 MNHEY and CDR2 SMNVEV (reference sequence). CDR3 length: 19 amino acids. The V end lost 5 bases, the J end lost 3 bases, and 28 bases lay between the germline ends. This specimen belongs to a study of blood T cell repertoires in COVID-19.

The sequenced sample consisted of peripheral blood. V gene TRBV27 combines with J gene TRBJ2-5; weak D call: TRBD2 (5 bases). The receptor was derived from a woman aged 25-40 years who had recovered from COVID-19. The CDR3 sequence: CASSPYYRTPGPEEETQYF. CDR3 nucleotides: TGTGCCAGCAGTCCTTACTACCGGACTCCTGGCCCAGAGGAAGAGACCCAGTACTTC.